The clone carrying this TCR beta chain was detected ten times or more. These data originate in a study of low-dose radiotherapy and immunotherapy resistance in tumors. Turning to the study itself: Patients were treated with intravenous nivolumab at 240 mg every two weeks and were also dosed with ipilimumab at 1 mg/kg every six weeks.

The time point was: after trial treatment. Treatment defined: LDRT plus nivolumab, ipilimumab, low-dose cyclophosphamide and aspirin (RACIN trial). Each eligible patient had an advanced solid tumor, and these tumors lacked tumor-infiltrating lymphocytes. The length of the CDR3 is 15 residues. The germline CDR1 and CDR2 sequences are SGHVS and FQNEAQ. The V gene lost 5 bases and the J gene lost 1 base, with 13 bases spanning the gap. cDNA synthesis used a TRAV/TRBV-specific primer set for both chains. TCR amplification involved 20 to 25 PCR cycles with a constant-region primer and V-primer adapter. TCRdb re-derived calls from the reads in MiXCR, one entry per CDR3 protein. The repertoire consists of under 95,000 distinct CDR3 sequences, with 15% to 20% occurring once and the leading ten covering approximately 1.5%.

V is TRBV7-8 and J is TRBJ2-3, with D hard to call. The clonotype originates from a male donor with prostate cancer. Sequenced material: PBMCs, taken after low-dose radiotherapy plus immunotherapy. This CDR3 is CASSLLELGTDTQYF. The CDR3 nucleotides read TGTGCCAGCAGCCTGCTGGAACTTGGCACAGATACGCAGTATTTT. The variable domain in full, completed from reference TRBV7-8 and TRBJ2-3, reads GAGVSQSPRYKVAKRGQDVALRCDPISGHVSLFWYQQALGQGPEFLTYFQNEAQLDKSGLPSDRFFAERPEGSVSTLKIQRTQQEDSAVYLCASSLLELGTDTQYFGPGTRLTVL.